One and the same sample provided the 11 T cell receptor beta chains below, sequenced in a study of blood T cell repertoires in COVID-19. Sequencing was performed with immunoSEQ multiplex PCR; in TCRdb, only in-frame clones are kept and a portion is missing. The sample holds approximately 200,000 clones, approximately 84% seen once. The sequencing sample was made of PBMCs or T cells enriched from blood (not recorded which). These receptors were collected from a young woman who had recovered from COVID-19.

The chain links TRBV7-2 to TRBJ2-2; the match to TRBD2 covers 7 bases. Germline CDR1 reads SGHTA; CDR2 reads FQGNSA. The V segment lost 5 bases and the J segment 0 bases; nucleotides outside the gene matches: 3. The CDR3 has 15 residues. The CDR3 is CASSPGLANTGELFF. DNA of the CDR3: TGTGCCAGCAGCCCAGGACTAGCGAACACCGGGGAGCTGTTTTTT.

V usage is TRBV10-3 and J usage is TRBJ1-1, with 8 bases that match TRBD1. The V gene's germline CDR1 is ENHRY and CDR2 SYGVKD. The CDR3 covers 13 residues. V shed 10 bases and J 4 bases; nucleotides not matched to a gene: 8. The CDR3 loop is CATGQGGGTEAFF. CDR3 in DNA: TGTGCCACCGGACAGGGAGGGGGCACTGAAGCTTTCTTT.

The V gene is TRBV5-6, the J gene TRBJ1-1, with no clear D. V dropped 4 bases and J dropped 1 base, with 11 bases sitting between them. The CDR3 length is 14 residues. The germline CDR1 and CDR2 sequences are SGHDT and YYEEEE. The CDR3: CASSHSKANTEAFF. CDR3 DNA: TGTGCCAGCAGCCACAGCAAGGCGAACACTGAAGCTTTCTTT.

The V call is TRBV10-3, the J call TRBJ2-2; 8 nucleotides match TRBD2. Looked up from germline, CDR1 is ENHRY and CDR2 is SYGVKD. V was clipped by 2 bases and J by 1 base; unmatched bases: 9. The CDR3 has 18 amino acids. CDR3 nucleotide sequence: TGTGCCATCAGTGAGGAACAGTCGGCGGGAGGGAACACCGGGGAGCTGTTTTTT. The encoded protein is CAISEEQSAGGNTGELFF.

The chain links TRBV3-1 (or the pseudogene TRBV3-2) to TRBJ1-2; tentatively, D is TRBD1 (5 bases). The CDR3 runs 16 residues. The V end lost 0 bases, the J end lost 7 bases, and 18 bases lay between the germline ends. The germline CDR1 and CDR2 sequences are LGHDT and YNNKEL (reference sequence). The CDR3 nucleotides are TGTGCCAGCAGCCAAGATTGGGGCGGCGGGAATGGTGGCTACACCTTC. Translation: CASSQDWGGGNGGYTF.

The chain couples TRBV28 to TRBJ2-7; a weak D match, TRBD1 (6 bases). Trimming shortened V by 8 bases and J by 2 bases, and 19 bases separated the two germline ends. CDR3 length: 15 amino acids. Germline V gene lookup returns CDR1 MDHEN and CDR2 SYDVKM. The CDR3 nucleotides are TGTGCCAGCTCCGACAGGCTAGTAGGGACCTACGAGCAGTACTTC. Translating gives CASSDRLVGTYEQYF. Using reference TRBV28 and TRBJ2-7 for the parts outside the CDR3, the full variable domain is DVKVTQSSRYLVKRTGEKVFLECVQDMDHENMFWYRQDPGLGLRLIYFSYDVKMKEKGDIPEGYSVSREKKERFSLILESASTNQTSMYLCASSDRLVGTYEQYFGPGTRLTVT.

V is TRBV2 and J is TRBJ1-1, with 8 nucleotides matching TRBD1. Per the germline V gene, CDR1 is SNHLY and CDR2 is FYNNEI. The CDR3 covers 15 residues. V lost 5 bases and J lost 3; bases outside the gene matches: 8. Here the CDR3 reads CASSQTGDPYTEAFF. CDR3 in DNA: TGTGCCAGCAGTCAGACAGGGGATCCGTACACTGAAGCTTTCTTT.

The chain uses TRBV27 and TRBJ1-2; D might be TRBD1 (6 bases). CDR1 is MNHEY and CDR2 is SMNVEV in the germline V gene (reference sequence). V was shortened by 5 bases and J by 7 bases, with 17 bases between the two germline ends. The CDR3 contains 14 residues. CDR3 sequence (DNA): TGTGCCAGCAGTCCCTTAGACAGGTCAGGTGGCTACACCTTC. It translates to CASSPLDRSGGYTF.

The rearrangement links TRBV5-1 to TRBJ2-2, with 7 bases aligning to TRBD1. Germline-derived CDR1 and CDR2 are SGHRS and YFSETQ. The CDR3 spans 15 residues. J lost 0 bases, V lost 7 bases, and 6 bases had no gene match. CDR3: CASFTGDPNTGELFF. Here the CDR3 DNA reads TGCGCCAGCTTCACAGGGGACCCGAACACCGGGGAGCTGTTTTTT.

This rearrangement joins TRBV10-1 to TRBJ2-3, with 10 bases that match TRBD2. This CDR3 is 14 amino acids long. CDR1 is WNHNN, CDR2 SYGVQD, per germline (reference sequence). The V gene end was trimmed by 6 bases and the J gene end by 6 bases; junction bases not matched to a gene: 6. DNA of the CDR3: TGCGCCAGCAGGGGGACTAGCGAATTGGATACGCAGTATTTT. Protein: CASRGTSELDTQYF.

This sequence joins TRBV5-4 and TRBJ1-1; possibly TRBD1 for D (5 bases). Per the germline V gene, CDR1 is SGHNT and CDR2 is YYREEE (reference sequence). This CDR3 has 16 amino acids. The germline V and J ends were trimmed by 4 bases and 4 bases, with 20 bases remaining between them. CDR3 sequence reads: CASSTPLGGSRTEAFF. CDR3 in DNA: TGTGCCAGCAGCACCCCCTTGGGGGGGAGTCGCACTGAAGCTTTCTTT.